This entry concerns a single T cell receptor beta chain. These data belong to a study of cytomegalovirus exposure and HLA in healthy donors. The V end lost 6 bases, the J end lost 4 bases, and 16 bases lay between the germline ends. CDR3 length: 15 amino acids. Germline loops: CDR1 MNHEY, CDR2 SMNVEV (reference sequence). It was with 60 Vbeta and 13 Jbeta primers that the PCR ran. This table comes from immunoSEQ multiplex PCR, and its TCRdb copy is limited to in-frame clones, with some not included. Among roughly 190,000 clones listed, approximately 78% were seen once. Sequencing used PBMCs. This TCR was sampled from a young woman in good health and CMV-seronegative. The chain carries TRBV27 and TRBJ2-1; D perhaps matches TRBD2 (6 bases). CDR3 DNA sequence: TGTGCCAGCAGGTCCGGGGGAAACCTATACAATGAGCAGTTCTTC. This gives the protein CASRSGGNLYNEQFF.